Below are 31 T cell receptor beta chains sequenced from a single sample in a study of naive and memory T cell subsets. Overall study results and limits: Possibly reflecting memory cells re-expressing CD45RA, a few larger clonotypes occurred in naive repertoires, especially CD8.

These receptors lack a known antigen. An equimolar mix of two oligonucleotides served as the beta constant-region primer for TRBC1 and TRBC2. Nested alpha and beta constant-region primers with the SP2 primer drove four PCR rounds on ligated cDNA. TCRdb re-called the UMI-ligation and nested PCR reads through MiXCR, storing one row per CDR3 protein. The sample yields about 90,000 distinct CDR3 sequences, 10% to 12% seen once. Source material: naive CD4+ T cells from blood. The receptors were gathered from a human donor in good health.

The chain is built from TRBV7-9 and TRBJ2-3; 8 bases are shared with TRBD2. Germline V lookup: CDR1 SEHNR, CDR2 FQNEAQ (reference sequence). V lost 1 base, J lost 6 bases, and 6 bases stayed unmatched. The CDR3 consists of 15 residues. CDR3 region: CASSLGGLDFDTQYF. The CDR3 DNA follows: TGTGCCAGCAGCTTAGGGGGACTAGATTTTGATACGCAGTATTTT.

CDR3 sequence reads: CASGERPHEQYF. The CDR3 DNA is TGTGCCAGCGGGGAAAGGCCCCACGAGCAGTACTTC. This chain connects TRBV28 to TRBJ2-7, with no clear D. CDR1 and CDR2 (germline): MDHEN, SYDVKM. The CDR3 runs to 12 residues. The V end lost 8 bases, the J end lost 5 bases, and 13 bases lay between the germline ends. The complete variable domain, with remaining parts taken from reference TRBV28 and TRBJ2-7, reads DVKVTQSSRYLVKRTGEKVFLECVQDMDHENMFWYRQDPGLGLRLIYFSYDVKMKEKGDIPEGYSVSREKKERFSLILESASTNQTSMYLCASGERPHEQYFGPGTRLTVT.

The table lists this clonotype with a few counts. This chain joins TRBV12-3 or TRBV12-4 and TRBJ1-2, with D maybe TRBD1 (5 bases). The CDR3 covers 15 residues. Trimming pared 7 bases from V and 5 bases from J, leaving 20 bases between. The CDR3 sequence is CASTPWGEGLYGYTF. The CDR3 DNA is TGTGCCAGCACCCCGTGGGGCGAAGGCCTTTATGGCTACACCTTC.

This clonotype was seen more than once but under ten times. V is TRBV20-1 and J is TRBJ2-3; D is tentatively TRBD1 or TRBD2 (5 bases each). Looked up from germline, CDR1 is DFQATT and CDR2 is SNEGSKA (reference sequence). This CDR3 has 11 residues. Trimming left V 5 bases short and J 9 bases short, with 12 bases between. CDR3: CSASPGPTQYF. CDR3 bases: TGCAGTGCTTCTCCGGGACCCACGCAGTATTTT.

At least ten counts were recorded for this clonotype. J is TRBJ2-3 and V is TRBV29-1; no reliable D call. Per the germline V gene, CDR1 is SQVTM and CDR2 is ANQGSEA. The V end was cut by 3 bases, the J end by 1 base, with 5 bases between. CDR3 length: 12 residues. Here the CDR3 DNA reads TGCAGCGTTGAGTCCGGCACAGATACGCAGTATTTT. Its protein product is CSVESGTDTQYF.

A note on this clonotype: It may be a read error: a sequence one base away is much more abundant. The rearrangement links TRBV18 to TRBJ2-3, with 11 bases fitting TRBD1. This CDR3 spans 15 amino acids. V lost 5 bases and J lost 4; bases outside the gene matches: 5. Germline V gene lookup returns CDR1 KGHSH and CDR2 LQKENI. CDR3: CASSVSGQGADTQYF. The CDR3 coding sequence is TGTGCCAGCTCAGTATCGGGACAGGGGGCAGATACGCAGTATTTT. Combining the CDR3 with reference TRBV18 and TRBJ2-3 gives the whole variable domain NAGVMQNPRHLVRRRGQEARLRCSPMKGHSHVYWYRQLPEEGLKFMVYLQKENIIDESGMPKERFSAEFPKEGPSILRIQQVVRGDSAAYFCASSVSGQGADTQYFGPGTRLTVL.

The CDR3 bases are TGTGCCACCAGTGATACAGGGGTTGGGGCCAACGTCCTGACTTTC. Protein: CATSDTGVGANVLTF. The chain has TRBV24-1 and TRBJ2-6; 7 bases align to TRBD1. Germline V gene sequence: CDR1 KGHDR, CDR2 SFDVKD. V dropped 3 bases and J dropped 3; count of bases not matched to a gene: 1. CDR3 length: 15 residues.

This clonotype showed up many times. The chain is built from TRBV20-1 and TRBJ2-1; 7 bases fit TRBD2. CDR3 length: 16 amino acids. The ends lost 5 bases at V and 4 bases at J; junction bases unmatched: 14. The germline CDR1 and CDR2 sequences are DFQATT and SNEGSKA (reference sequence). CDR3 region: CSALMGPVGGYNEQFF. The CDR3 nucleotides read TGCAGTGCTCTAATGGGGCCCGTGGGAGGGTACAATGAGCAGTTCTTC.

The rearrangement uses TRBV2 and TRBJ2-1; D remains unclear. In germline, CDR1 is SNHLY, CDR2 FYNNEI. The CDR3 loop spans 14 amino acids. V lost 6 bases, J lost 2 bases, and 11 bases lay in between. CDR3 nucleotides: TGTGCCAGCAGGCTTCGTGGGGCCTACAATGAGCAGTTCTTC. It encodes CASRLRGAYNEQFF. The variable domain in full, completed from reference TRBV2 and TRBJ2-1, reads EPEVTQTPSHQVTQMGQEVILRCVPISNHLYFYWYRQILGQKVEFLVSFYNNEISEKSEIFDDQFSVERPDGSNFTLKIRSTKLEDSAMYFCASRLRGAYNEQFFGPGTRLTVL.

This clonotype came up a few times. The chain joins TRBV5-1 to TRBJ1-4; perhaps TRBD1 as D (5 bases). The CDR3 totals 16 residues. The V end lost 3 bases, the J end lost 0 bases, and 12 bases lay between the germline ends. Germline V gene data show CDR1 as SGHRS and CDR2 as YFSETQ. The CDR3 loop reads CASSWDPTATNEKLFF. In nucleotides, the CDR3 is TGCGCCAGCAGCTGGGATCCGACAGCAACTAATGAAAAACTGTTTTTT.

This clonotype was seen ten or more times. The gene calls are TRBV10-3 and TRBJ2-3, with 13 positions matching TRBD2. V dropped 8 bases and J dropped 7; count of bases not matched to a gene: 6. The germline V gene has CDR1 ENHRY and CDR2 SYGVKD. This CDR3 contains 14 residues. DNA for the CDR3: TGTGCCATCCTTGGGACTAGCGGGACGCATACGCAGTATTTT. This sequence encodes CAILGTSGTHTQYF.

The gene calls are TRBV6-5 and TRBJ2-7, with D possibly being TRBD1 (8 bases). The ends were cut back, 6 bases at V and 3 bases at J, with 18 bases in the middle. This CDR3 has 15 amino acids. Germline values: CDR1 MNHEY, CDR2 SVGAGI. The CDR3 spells CASRRSQGGDYEQYF. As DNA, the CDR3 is TGTGCCAGCAGAAGATCACAGGGGGGGGACTACGAGCAGTACTTC.

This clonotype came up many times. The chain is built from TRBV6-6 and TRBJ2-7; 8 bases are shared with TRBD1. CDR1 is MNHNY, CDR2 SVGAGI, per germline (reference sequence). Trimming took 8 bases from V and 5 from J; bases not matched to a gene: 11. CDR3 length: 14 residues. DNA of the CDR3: TGTGCCAGCGCCCCGACAGGGGTCACTAACGAGCAGTACTTC. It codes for CASAPTGVTNEQYF.

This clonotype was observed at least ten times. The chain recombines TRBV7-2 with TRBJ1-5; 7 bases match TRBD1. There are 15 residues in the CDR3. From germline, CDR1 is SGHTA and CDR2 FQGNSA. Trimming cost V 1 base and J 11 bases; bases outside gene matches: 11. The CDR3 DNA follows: TGTGCCAGCAGCTTAGGACAGGGAGGGGGTGGGACCCAGCATTTT. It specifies CASSLGQGGGGTQHF.

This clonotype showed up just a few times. CDR3 DNA: TGCGCCAGCAGCGTGACTAGCGGGGGAATGCCTACTAGCACAGATACGCAGTATTTT. This sequence encodes CASSVTSGGMPTSTDTQYF. The rearrangement joins TRBV5-1 to TRBJ2-3; 12 bases are shared with TRBD2. In germline, CDR1 is SGHRS, CDR2 YFSETQ. V was clipped by 4 bases and J by 0 bases; unmatched bases: 12. The CDR3 has 19 amino acids.

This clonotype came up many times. DNA for the CDR3: TGTGCCAGCAGCCCAGGGGGACGAGAGACCCAGTACTTC. Its translation is CASSPGGRETQYF. The chain has TRBV11-1 and TRBJ2-5, with 7 bases aligning to TRBD1. Trimming at V came to 5 bases and at J to 4 bases, leaving 4 bases not matched to a gene. The CDR3 is made up of 13 amino acids. Germline values: CDR1 SGHAT, CDR2 FQDESV (reference sequence).

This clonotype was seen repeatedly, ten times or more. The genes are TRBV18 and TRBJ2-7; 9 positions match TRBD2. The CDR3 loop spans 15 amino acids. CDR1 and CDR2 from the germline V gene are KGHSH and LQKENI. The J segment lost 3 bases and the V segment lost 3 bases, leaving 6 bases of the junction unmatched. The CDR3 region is CASSPGDSGSYEQYF. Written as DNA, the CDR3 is TGTGCCAGCTCACCGGGGGATAGCGGGAGCTACGAGCAGTACTTC.

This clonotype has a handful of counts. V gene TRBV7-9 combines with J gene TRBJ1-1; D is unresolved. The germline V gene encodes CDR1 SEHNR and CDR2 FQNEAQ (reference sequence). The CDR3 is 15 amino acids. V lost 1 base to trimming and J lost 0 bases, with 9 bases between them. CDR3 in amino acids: CASSLGSRVNTEAFF. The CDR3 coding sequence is TGTGCCAGCAGCTTAGGGTCAAGAGTGAACACTGAAGCTTTCTTT.

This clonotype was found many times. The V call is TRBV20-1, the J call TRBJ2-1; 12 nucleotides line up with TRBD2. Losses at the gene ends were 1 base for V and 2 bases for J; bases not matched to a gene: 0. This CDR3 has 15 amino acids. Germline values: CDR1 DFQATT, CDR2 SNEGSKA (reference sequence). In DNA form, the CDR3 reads TGCAGTGCTAGAGGGACTAGCGGGACCTACAATGAGCAGTTCTTC. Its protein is CSARGTSGTYNEQFF.

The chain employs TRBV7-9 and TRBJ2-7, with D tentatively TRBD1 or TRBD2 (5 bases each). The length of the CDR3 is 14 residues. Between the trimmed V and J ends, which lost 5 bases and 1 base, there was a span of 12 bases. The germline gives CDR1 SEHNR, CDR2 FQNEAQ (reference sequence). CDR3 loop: CASSRDQFSYEQYF. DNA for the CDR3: TGTGCCAGCAGCCGGGACCAGTTTTCCTACGAGCAGTACTTC.

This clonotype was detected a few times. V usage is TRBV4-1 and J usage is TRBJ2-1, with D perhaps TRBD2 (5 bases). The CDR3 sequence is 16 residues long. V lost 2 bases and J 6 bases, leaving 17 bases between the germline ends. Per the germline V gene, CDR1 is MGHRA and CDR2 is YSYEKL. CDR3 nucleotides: TGCGCCAGCAGCCAACTTGTGGGAGCCGCCGGCAATGAGCAGTTCTTC. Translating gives CASSQLVGAAGNEQFF.

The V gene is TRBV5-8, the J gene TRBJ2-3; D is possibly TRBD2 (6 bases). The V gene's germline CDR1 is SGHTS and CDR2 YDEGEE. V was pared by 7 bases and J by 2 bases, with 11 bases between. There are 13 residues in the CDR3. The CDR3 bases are TGTGCCAGCCAGGACTATTCCACAGATACGCAGTATTTT. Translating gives CASQDYSTDTQYF.

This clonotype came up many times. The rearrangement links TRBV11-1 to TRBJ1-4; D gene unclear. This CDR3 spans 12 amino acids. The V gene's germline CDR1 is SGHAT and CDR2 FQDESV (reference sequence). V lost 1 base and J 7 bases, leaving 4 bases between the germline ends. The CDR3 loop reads CASSLGVEKLFF. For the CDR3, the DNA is TGTGCCAGCAGCTTAGGAGTTGAAAAACTGTTTTTT.

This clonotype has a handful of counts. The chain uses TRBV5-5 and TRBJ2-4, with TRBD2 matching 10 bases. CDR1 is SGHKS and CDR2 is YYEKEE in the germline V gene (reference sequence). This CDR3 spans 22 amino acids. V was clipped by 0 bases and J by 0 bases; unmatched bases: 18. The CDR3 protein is CASSLVGPSGSVGGLAKNIQYF. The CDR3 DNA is TGTGCCAGCAGCTTGGTGGGGCCTAGCGGGAGCGTTGGGGGACTAGCCAAAAACATTCAGTACTTC.

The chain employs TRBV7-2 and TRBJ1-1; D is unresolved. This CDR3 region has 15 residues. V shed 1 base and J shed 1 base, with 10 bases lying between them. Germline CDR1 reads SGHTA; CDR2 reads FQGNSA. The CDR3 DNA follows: TGTGCCAGCAGCTTAGGCTCACAGACGAACACTGAAGCTTTCTTT. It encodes CASSLGSQTNTEAFF. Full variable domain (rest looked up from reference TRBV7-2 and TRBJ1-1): GAGVSQSPSNKVTEKGKDVELRCDPISGHTALYWYRQSLGQGLEFLIYFQGNSAPDKSGLPSDRFSAERTGGSVSTLTIQRTQQEDSAVYLCASSLGSQTNTEAFFGQGTRLTVV.

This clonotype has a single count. CDR3 sequence: CASRKTWDPSYEQYF. The CDR3 coding sequence is TGTGCCAGCAGAAAAACTTGGGACCCCTCCTACGAGCAGTACTTC. J is TRBJ2-7 and V is TRBV6-5, with D perhaps given as TRBD1 or TRBD2 (5 bases each). The CDR3 has 15 residues. Germline loops: CDR1 MNHEY, CDR2 SVGAGI. V was clipped by 6 bases and J by 0 bases, with 15 bases between them.

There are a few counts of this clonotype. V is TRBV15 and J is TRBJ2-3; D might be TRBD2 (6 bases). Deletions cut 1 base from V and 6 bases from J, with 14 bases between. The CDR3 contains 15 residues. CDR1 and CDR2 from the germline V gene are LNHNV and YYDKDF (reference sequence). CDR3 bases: TGTGCCACCAGCAGAGCCACGGGAGTTCTGGATACGCAGTATTTT. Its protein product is CATSRATGVLDTQYF.

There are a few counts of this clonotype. The CDR3 reads CASSQDVVTSGDTQYF. In DNA, the CDR3 is TGTGCCAGCAGCCAAGACGTCGTGACTAGCGGGGATACGCAGTATTTT. V gene TRBV4-2 combines with J gene TRBJ2-3; 10 bases align to TRBD2. The CDR3 is 16 residues long. After removal of 0 bases from V and 6 bases from J, the junction contained 6 bases not matched to a gene. The germline V gene encodes CDR1 LGHNA and CDR2 YNFKEQ.

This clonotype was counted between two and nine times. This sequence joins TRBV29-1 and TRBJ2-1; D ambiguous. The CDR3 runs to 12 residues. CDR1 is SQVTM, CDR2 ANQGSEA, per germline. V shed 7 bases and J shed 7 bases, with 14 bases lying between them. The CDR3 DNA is TGCAGCGCAGCACAGAGTGGTAATGAGCAGTTCTTC. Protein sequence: CSAAQSGNEQFF.

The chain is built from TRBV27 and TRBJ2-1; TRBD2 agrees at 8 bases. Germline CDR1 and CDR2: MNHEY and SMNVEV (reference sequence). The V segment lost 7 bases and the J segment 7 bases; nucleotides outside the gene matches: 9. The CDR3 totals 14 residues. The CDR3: CASMRSSGANEQFF. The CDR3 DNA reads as TGTGCCAGCATGAGAAGTAGCGGGGCGAATGAGCAGTTCTTC.

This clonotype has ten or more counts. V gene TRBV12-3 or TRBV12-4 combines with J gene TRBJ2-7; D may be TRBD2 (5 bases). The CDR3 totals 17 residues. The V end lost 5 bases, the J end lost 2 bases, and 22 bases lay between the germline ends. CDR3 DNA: TGTGCCAGCAGTCCGCGGGCAGGTGCGTTATTTACCTACGAGCAGTACTTC. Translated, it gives CASSPRAGALFTYEQYF.